The next 27 T cell receptor beta chains were all read from a single sample in a study of blood T cell repertoires in COVID-19 (dated by TCRdb to about 2020). Library preparation used the immunoSEQ multiplex PCR assay. Drawn from immuneACCESS, this table holds only the in-frame rearrangements with V and J called that TCRdb kept. Clones are partly lost; checked studies trace under half to an unresolved V gene and leave the rest unexplained. A total of about 71,000 clones appear in this sample, 85% to 90% of them only once. The ten most abundant clones make up 6.9% of the sample. The sequenced sample consisted of peripheral blood. The origin of the receptors is a man aged 50 or older with active COVID-19.

The chain has TRBV19 and TRBJ2-1; tentatively, D is TRBD2 (5 bases). CDR1 and CDR2 from the germline V gene are LNHDA and SQIVND (reference sequence). V lost 3 bases and J 3 bases, leaving 15 bases between the germline ends. The CDR3 loop spans 16 amino acids. CDR3 protein: CASSIKLAADYNEQFF. The DNA of the CDR3 is TGTGCCAGTAGTATCAAGCTAGCAGCCGACTACAATGAGCAGTTCTTC.

The table lists this clone with a count of one. The chain combines TRBV7-9 with TRBJ1-4, with TRBD1 matching 9 bases. Germline V gene data show CDR1 as SEHNR and CDR2 as FQNEAQ (reference sequence). J gave up 7 bases and V 5 bases, and 14 bases lay outside the gene matches. This CDR3 is built from 17 residues. CDR3 sequence reads: CASSINRGRPRGEKLFF. Written as DNA, the CDR3 is TGTGCCAGCAGCATAAACAGGGGGCGCCCCCGTGGTGAAAAACTGTTTTTT.

The gene calls are TRBV3-1 (or the pseudogene TRBV3-2) and TRBJ2-1, with 9 bases identical to TRBD2. The junction had 9 bases not matched to a gene; V was cut back by 3 bases and J by 15 bases. The CDR3 sequence is 13 residues long. The germline gives CDR1 LGHDT, CDR2 YNNKEL (reference sequence). The CDR3 DNA reads TGTGCCAGCAGCCAGACTAGCGGAGCAGCTCTGTTCTTC. The encoded protein is CASSQTSGAALFF.

The chain links TRBV5-1 to TRBJ1-2; 11 nucleotides align to TRBD1. Germline assignment: CDR1 SGHRS and CDR2 YFSETQ. CDR3 length equals 15 residues. Germline trimming cut 3 bases from V and 2 bases from J; bases unmatched to any gene: 3. This CDR3 is CASSSGQGGNYGYTF. The CDR3 DNA sequence: TGCGCCAGCAGCTCGGGACAGGGGGGCAACTATGGCTACACCTTC.

In its sample, this clone was seen a few times. Written as DNA, the CDR3 is TGCAGCGTTGAAGGGATGACGGGGAGCTCCTACAATGAGCAGTTCTTC. It codes for CSVEGMTGSSYNEQFF. This chain uses TRBV29-1 with TRBJ2-1; tentative D call: TRBD2 (5 bases). Between the trimmed V and J ends, which lost 1 base and 0 bases, there was a span of 13 bases. This CDR3 has 16 amino acids. Germline loops: CDR1 SQVTM, CDR2 ANQGSEA.

This sequence joins TRBV5-1 and TRBJ1-2, with D perhaps matching TRBD1 (6 bases). The germline CDR1 and CDR2 sequences are SGHRS and YFSETQ. V was clipped by 4 bases and J by 7 bases, with 14 bases between them. The CDR3 is 13 residues long. The CDR3 loop reads CASSGTGTTGYTF. CDR3 DNA sequence: TGCGCCAGCAGCGGTACAGGGACTACTGGCTACACCTTC.

This sequence joins TRBV9 and TRBJ2-1, with a weak D call TRBD2 (5 bases). V was trimmed by 2 bases and J by 3 bases, leaving 6 bases between them. This CDR3 is built from 13 residues. Germline CDR1 SGDLS, CDR2 YYNGEE. The CDR3 here is CASSVGDYNEQFF. CDR3 DNA: TGTGCCAGCAGCGTCGGGGACTACAATGAGCAGTTCTTC.

The gene calls are TRBV19 and TRBJ2-3; D call uncertain. Trimming took off 6 bases at V and 0 bases at J, with 13 bases between the two ends. Per germline, CDR1 LNHDA and CDR2 SQIVND (reference sequence). The CDR3 contains 15 residues. CDR3 region: CASRVGSLSTDTQYF. Here the CDR3 DNA reads TGTGCCAGTAGGGTCGGTTCCCTTAGCACAGATACGCAGTATTTT.

J is TRBJ2-2 and V is TRBV5-1; 8 bases line up with TRBD2. From germline, CDR1 is SGHRS and CDR2 YFSETQ. With V trimmed by 0 bases and J by 6 bases, 4 bases remained unmatched. This CDR3 has 15 amino acids. CDR3 DNA: TGCGCCAGCAGCTTGGTTGCGGGAGGCGCCGGGGAGCTGTTTTTT. Translated: CASSLVAGGAGELFF.

The chain joins TRBV18 to TRBJ1-1, with 7 positions matching TRBD1. This CDR3 is 14 amino acids long. CDR1 KGHSH and CDR2 LQKENI come from the germline V gene. Trimming removed 3 bases from V and 3 bases from J; junction bases left unmatched: 4. In DNA, the CDR3 is TGTGCCAGCTCACCGAGGGACAGTCACACTGAAGCTTTCTTT. This gives the protein CASSPRDSHTEAFF.

This chain uses TRBV6-5 with TRBJ2-1, with TRBD2 matching over 7 bases. V shed 7 bases and J 3 bases; nucleotides not matched to a gene: 6. CDR1 is MNHEY and CDR2 is SVGAGI in the germline V gene. This CDR3 is 14 amino acids long. CDR3 loop: CASIARGGYNEQFF. The CDR3 coding sequence is TGTGCCAGCATTGCCCGCGGGGGCTACAATGAGCAGTTCTTC.

This chain uses TRBV28 with TRBJ1-1, with D possibly TRBD1 on 6 matching bases. The germline CDR1 and CDR2 sequences are MDHEN and SYDVKM. The V gene lost 3 bases and the J gene lost 8 bases, with 13 bases spanning the gap. This CDR3 has 13 amino acids. CDR3 in amino acids: CASSLGHRVEAFF. As DNA, the CDR3 is TGTGCCAGCAGTTTGGGACACCGGGTGGAAGCTTTCTTT.

Only one count was recorded for this clone. This rearrangement joins TRBV19 to TRBJ1-6; 7 nucleotides match TRBD1. In germline, CDR1 is LNHDA, CDR2 SQIVND (reference sequence). This CDR3 region has 15 residues. V trimming: 6 bases; J trimming: 7 bases; junction bases outside the gene matches: 9. CDR3 loop: CASRPMGDSNSPLHF. CDR3 sequence (DNA): TGTGCCAGTAGACCCATGGGGGACAGCAATTCACCCCTCCACTTT.

This clone was found once. V is TRBV18 and J is TRBJ1-5, with TRBD1 matching over 10 bases. This CDR3 comprises 18 residues. Germline trimming cut 2 bases from V and 2 bases from J; bases unmatched to any gene: 9. The germline CDR1 and CDR2 sequences are KGHSH and LQKENI. DNA of the CDR3: TGTGCCAGCTCACCAACCGGGACAGGGGTGATGGGCAATCAGCCCCAGCATTTT. Translation: CASSPTGTGVMGNQPQHF.

V usage is TRBV6-5 and J usage is TRBJ2-7, with 9 positions matching TRBD2. With V trimmed by 4 bases and J by 7 bases, 5 bases remained unmatched. CDR1 is MNHEY and CDR2 is SVGAGI in the germline V gene. CDR3 length: 13 residues. Here the CDR3 reads CASSSAGGDEQYF. DNA of the CDR3: TGTGCCAGCAGTTCAGCGGGGGGAGATGAGCAGTACTTC.

The rearrangement links TRBV19 to TRBJ1-4; tentative D call: TRBD1 (5 bases). V shed 6 bases and J shed 7 bases, with 15 bases lying between them. CDR3 length: 14 residues. Germline V gene lookup returns CDR1 LNHDA and CDR2 SQIVND (reference sequence). The CDR3 DNA is TGTGCCAGTAGCTCGGGGGAGGCCCTTGAAAAACTGTTTTTT. Its translation: CASSSGEALEKLFF.

The chain has TRBV18 and TRBJ1-2; D remains unclear. The germline V gene has CDR1 KGHSH and CDR2 LQKENI. This CDR3 is built from 17 residues. With 4 bases removed from V and 0 bases from J, the gap between germline ends came to 18 bases. The CDR3 protein is CASSHGPATPANYGYTF. CDR3 nucleotides: TGTGCCAGCTCACATGGCCCGGCGACACCAGCTAACTATGGCTACACCTTC. The entire variable domain, with the rest obtained from reference TRBV18 and TRBJ1-2, is as follows: NAGVMQNPRHLVRRRGQEARLRCSPMKGHSHVYWYRQLPEEGLKFMVYLQKENIIDESGMPKERFSAEFPKEGPSILRIQQVVRGDSAAYFCASSHGPATPANYGYTFGSGTRLTVV.

The chain has TRBV19 and TRBJ1-5; 7 bases fit TRBD1. With 5 bases clipped from V and 3 bases from J, the junction kept 4 bases outside the gene matches. Germline CDR1 LNHDA, CDR2 SQIVND (reference sequence). The CDR3 runs 14 residues. CDR3 protein: CASSLGQVNQPQHF. The DNA for the CDR3 is TGTGCCAGTAGTCTAGGACAGGTCAATCAGCCCCAGCATTTT.

This rearrangement joins TRBV6-6 to TRBJ1-1; D gene uncertain. Germline V CDR1 and CDR2: MNHNY, SVGAGI (reference sequence). Trimming pared 5 bases from V and 0 bases from J, leaving 10 bases between. The CDR3 is made up of 14 amino acids. CDR3 protein: CASSPPGLNTEAFF. As DNA, the CDR3 is TGTGCCAGCAGTCCGCCGGGGTTGAACACTGAAGCTTTCTTT.

This chain joins TRBV7-8 and TRBJ2-5, with TRBD1 matching over 9 bases. Trimming took 1 base from V and 2 from J; bases not matched to a gene: 8. The germline gives CDR1 SGHVS, CDR2 FQNEAQ. The CDR3 spans 17 residues. CDR3 sequence reads: CASSLVSGTGFQETQYF. CDR3 sequence (DNA): TGTGCCAGCAGCTTAGTGTCCGGGACAGGGTTTCAAGAGACCCAGTACTTC.

V usage is TRBV6-2 or TRBV6-3 and J usage is TRBJ1-5; TRBD1 might be the D (5 bases). Deletions cut 0 bases from V and 1 base from J, with 7 bases between. Looked up from germline, CDR1 is MNHEY and CDR2 is SVGEGT. There are 15 residues in the CDR3. The CDR3 sequence is CASSYSGGSNQPQHF. The CDR3 bases are TGTGCCAGCAGTTACTCGGGGGGGAGCAATCAGCCCCAGCATTTT.

The chain has TRBV9 and TRBJ2-1; TRBD2 aligns across 8 bases. The CDR3 is 15 amino acids. V lost 4 bases and J lost 4; bases outside the gene matches: 7. The germline gives CDR1 SGDLS, CDR2 YYNGEE. For the CDR3, the DNA is TGTGCCAGCAGCTCACTAGCGGAACCTTACAATGAGCAGTTCTTC. It translates to CASSSLAEPYNEQFF.

The chain has TRBV19 and TRBJ2-2, with D possibly matching TRBD1 (6 bases). With 4 bases removed from V and 5 bases from J, the gap between germline ends came to 8 bases. The germline V gene encodes CDR1 LNHDA and CDR2 SQIVND (reference sequence). The CDR3 is made up of 13 amino acids. CDR3 nucleotide sequence: TGTGCCAGTAGTACAACAGGGACCGGGGAGCTGTTTTTT. Its translation: CASSTTGTGELFF.

The chain links TRBV29-1 to TRBJ2-6; 9 nucleotides match TRBD1. Germline CDR1 is SQVTM and CDR2 is ANQGSEA. The V and J ends lost 7 bases and 0 bases, in that order; junction bases with no gene match: 4. This CDR3 is built from 15 residues. The CDR3 loop is CSAGQGSSGANVLTF. CDR3 nucleotides: TGCAGCGCTGGACAGGGGTCCTCTGGGGCCAACGTCCTGACTTTC.

V gene TRBV6-5 combines with J gene TRBJ2-2; no definite D call. The CDR3 totals 16 residues. Trimming stripped 0 bases from V and 4 bases from J, with 12 bases between. Germline loops: CDR1 MNHEY, CDR2 SVGAGI. The CDR3 DNA reads TGTGCCAGCAGTTACTCGCTCGGTCCAACCACCGGGGAGCTGTTTTTT. Translating gives CASSYSLGPTTGELFF.

J is TRBJ2-5 and V is TRBV3-1 (or the pseudogene TRBV3-2); TRBD2 aligns across 10 bases. Germline trimming cut 6 bases from V and 4 bases from J; bases unmatched to any gene: 14. The germline CDR1 and CDR2 sequences are LGHDT and YNNKEL (reference sequence). This CDR3 contains 17 residues. The CDR3 spells CASSIISGTSARETQYF. The CDR3 DNA follows: TGTGCCAGCAGTATTATCTCCGGGACTAGCGCCCGAGAGACCCAGTACTTC.

This chain joins TRBV27 and TRBJ1-1; 7 bases fit TRBD1. CDR3 length: 15 amino acids. The J segment lost 1 base and the V segment lost 6 bases, leaving 8 bases of the junction unmatched. Germline CDR1 and CDR2: MNHEY and SMNVEV (reference sequence). The CDR3 DNA is TGTGCCAGCAGGCCTCCGGGACAGCCGAACACTGAAGCTTTCTTT. This gives the protein CASRPPGQPNTEAFF.